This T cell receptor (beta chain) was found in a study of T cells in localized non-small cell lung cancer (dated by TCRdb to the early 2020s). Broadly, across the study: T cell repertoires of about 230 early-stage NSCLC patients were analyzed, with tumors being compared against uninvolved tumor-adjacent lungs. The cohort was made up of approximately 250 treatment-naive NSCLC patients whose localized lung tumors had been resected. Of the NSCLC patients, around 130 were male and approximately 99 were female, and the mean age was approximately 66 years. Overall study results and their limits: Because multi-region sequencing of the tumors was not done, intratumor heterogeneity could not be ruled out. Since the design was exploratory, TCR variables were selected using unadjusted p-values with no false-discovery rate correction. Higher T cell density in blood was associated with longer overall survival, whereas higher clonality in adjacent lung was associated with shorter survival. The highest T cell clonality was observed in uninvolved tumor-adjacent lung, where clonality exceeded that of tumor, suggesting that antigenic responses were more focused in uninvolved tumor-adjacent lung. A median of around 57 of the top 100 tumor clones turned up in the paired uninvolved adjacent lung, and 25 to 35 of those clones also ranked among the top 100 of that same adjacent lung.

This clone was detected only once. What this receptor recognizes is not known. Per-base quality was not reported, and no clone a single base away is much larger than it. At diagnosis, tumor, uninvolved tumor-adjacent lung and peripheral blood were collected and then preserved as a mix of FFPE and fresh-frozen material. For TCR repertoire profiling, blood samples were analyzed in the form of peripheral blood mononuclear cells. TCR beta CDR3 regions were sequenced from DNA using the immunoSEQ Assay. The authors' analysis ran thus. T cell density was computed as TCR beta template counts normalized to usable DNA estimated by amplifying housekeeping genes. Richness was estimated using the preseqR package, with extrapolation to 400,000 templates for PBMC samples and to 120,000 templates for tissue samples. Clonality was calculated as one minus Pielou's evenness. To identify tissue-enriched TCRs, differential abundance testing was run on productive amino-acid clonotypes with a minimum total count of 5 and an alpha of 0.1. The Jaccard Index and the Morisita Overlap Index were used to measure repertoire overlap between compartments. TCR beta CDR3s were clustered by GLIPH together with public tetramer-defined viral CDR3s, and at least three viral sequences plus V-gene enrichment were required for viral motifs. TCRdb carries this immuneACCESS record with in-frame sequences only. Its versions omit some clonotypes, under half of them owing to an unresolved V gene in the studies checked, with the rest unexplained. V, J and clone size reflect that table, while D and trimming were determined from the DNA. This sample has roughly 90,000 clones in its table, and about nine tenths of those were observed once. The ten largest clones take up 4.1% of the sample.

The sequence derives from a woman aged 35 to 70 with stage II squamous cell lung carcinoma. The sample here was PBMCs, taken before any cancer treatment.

Here is the DNA: TGTGCCAGCAGCTTGCAATTGGAGGGGTATGGGGCCAACGTCCTGACTTTC. The resulting protein is CASSLQLEGYGANVLTF. Recombination connected TRBV7-2 to TRBJ2-6; TRBD2 might be the D gene, on 6 matching bases. V was cut back by 3 bases and J by 3 bases, leaving a gap of 15 bases between them. Looking up the germline V gene yields CDR1 SGHTA and CDR2 FQGNSA. Including the terminal cysteine and phenylalanine, the CDR3 comprises 17 residues. Only CDR3 DNA remains: 51 bases, in frame from the first base.